The 32 T cell receptor beta chains given below trace back to one sample, sequenced in a study of blood T cell repertoires in COVID-19. Assay: immunoSEQ multiplex PCR; the TCRdb copy retains only in-frame clones and omits some. The sample records around 270,000 clones, 75% to 90% being singletons. Sequencing used peripheral blood. All receptors come from a man in his thirties or forties with active or convalescent COVID-19.

This rearrangement joins TRBV5-1 to TRBJ2-3; maybe TRBD1 (5 bases). Germline CDR1 reads SGHRS; CDR2 reads YFSETQ. V gave up 0 bases and J gave up 2 bases, with 10 bases separating them. The CDR3 spans 15 residues. The DNA for the CDR3 is TGCGCCAGCAGCTTGGTAGGGGTCGACACAGATACGCAGTATTTT. It codes for CASSLVGVDTDTQYF.

This clone was counted a single time. This chain joins TRBV5-1 and TRBJ1-1, with D maybe TRBD1 (5 bases). The CDR3 has 16 amino acids. Trimming took off 0 bases at V and 0 bases at J, with 12 bases between the two ends. Germline values: CDR1 SGHRS, CDR2 YFSETQ. The CDR3 bases are TGCGCCAGCAGCTTGGGGCGGGACCGTTTGAACACTGAAGCTTTCTTT. Its protein is CASSLGRDRLNTEAFF.

The chain is built from TRBV5-1 and TRBJ1-4, with 7 bases that match TRBD1. After removal of 7 bases from V and 7 bases from J, the junction contained 10 bases not matched to a gene. Germline CDR1 and CDR2: SGHRS and YFSETQ. The CDR3 extends over 14 amino acids. This CDR3 reads CASRTGTVAEKLFF. The CDR3 DNA reads TGCGCCAGCCGAACCGGGACAGTTGCTGAAAAACTGTTTTTT.

The genes are TRBV21-1 and TRBJ1-5; whether TRBD1, the table's D call, matches the DNA was not checked. TRBV21-1 is designated a pseudogene. The CDR3 is 18 residues long. The CDR3 DNA follows: TGTGCCAGCAGCAAAAGACTCGGGACGGGACAGAACAATCAGCCCCAGCATTTT. It yields the protein CASSKRLGTGQNNQPQHF.

The chain has TRBV4-1 and TRBJ1-1, with D tentatively TRBD1 (6 bases). V lost 3 bases and J 11 bases, leaving 19 bases between the germline ends. Germline CDR1 and CDR2: MGHRA and YSYEKL. The CDR3 covers 14 residues. For the CDR3, the DNA is TGCGCCAGCAGCCATAACTCAGGGGAAGAGAAGGCTTTCTTT. This sequence encodes CASSHNSGEEKAFF.

The chain recombines TRBV20-1 with TRBJ1-1; D gene ambiguous. Germline V gene data show CDR1 as DFQATT and CDR2 as SNEGSKA (reference sequence). Deletions cut 3 bases from V and 1 base from J, with 12 bases between. The CDR3 has 14 amino acids. The CDR3 DNA reads as TGCAGTGCTAGTCGCGTCGGTGGGAACACTGAAGCTTTCTTT. Translating gives CSASRVGGNTEAFF.

The rearrangement links TRBV7-2 to TRBJ1-4; 7 bases fit TRBD1. The length of the CDR3 is 14 residues. Germline CDR1 reads SGHTA; CDR2 reads FQGNSA. The ends lost 5 bases at V and 6 bases at J; junction bases unmatched: 6. The CDR3 region has the DNA TGTGCCAGCAGCCCTGGACAGGCCGATGAAAAACTGTTTTTT. Its protein is CASSPGQADEKLFF. Supplemented by reference TRBV7-2 and TRBJ1-4, the full variable domain reads GAGVSQSPSNKVTEKGKDVELRCDPISGHTALYWYRQSLGQGLEFLIYFQGNSAPDKSGLPSDRFSAERTGGSVSTLTIQRTQQEDSAVYLCASSPGQADEKLFFGSGTQLSVL.

V and J are TRBV5-1 and TRBJ2-5; 9 nucleotides agree with TRBD2. V trimming: 4 bases; J trimming: 0 bases; junction bases outside the gene matches: 13. This CDR3 is 18 amino acids long. The germline CDR1 and CDR2 sequences are SGHRS and YFSETQ. The CDR3 loop is CASSPGSLSGGYQETQYF. CDR3 coding DNA: TGCGCCAGCAGCCCGGGCAGTTTGAGCGGGGGGTACCAAGAGACCCAGTACTTC.

The chain combines TRBV7-3 with TRBJ2-3, with 10 nucleotides matching TRBD2. Trimming removed 5 bases from V and 1 base from J; junction bases left unmatched: 12. The CDR3 runs to 18 residues. Germline V gene lookup returns CDR1 SGHTA and CDR2 FQGTGA. The CDR3 nucleotides are TGTGCCAGCAGCCATGGGGGTCACCTAGCGGGGGGCACAGATACGCAGTATTTT. Translating it yields CASSHGGHLAGGTDTQYF.

This chain joins TRBV7-8 and TRBJ2-7, with TRBD1 matching 8 bases. Germline trimming cut 2 bases from V and 2 bases from J; bases unmatched to any gene: 8. Germline CDR1 is SGHVS and CDR2 is FQNEAQ. This CDR3 region has 16 residues. The CDR3 DNA reads TGTGCCAGCAGCTTATTGGGATGGGGACAGGCCTACGAGCAGTACTTC. The encoded protein is CASSLLGWGQAYEQYF.

The chain joins TRBV4-1 to TRBJ1-4; tentatively, D is TRBD1 (5 bases). This CDR3 has 16 residues. The V gene's germline CDR1 is MGHRA and CDR2 YSYEKL. V lost 4 bases to trimming and J lost 0 bases, with 12 bases between them. As DNA, the CDR3 is TGCGCCAGCAGCCCAGGAGGGGCTACAACTAATGAAAAACTGTTTTTT. Its protein is CASSPGGATTNEKLFF.

The chain carries TRBV7-3 and TRBJ1-1; D ambiguous. V gave up 0 bases and J gave up 5 bases, with 7 bases separating them. Germline CDR1 and CDR2: SGHTA and FQGTGA. This CDR3 has 13 amino acids. The chain's CDR3 is CASSLTRGTEAFF. The CDR3 DNA sequence: TGTGCCAGCAGCTTAACCCGCGGGACTGAAGCTTTCTTT.

The chain uses TRBV5-1 and TRBJ1-2, with 7 bases aligning to TRBD1. The CDR3 is made up of 15 amino acids. CDR1 SGHRS and CDR2 YFSETQ come from the germline V gene. V trimming: 4 bases; J trimming: 3 bases; junction bases outside the gene matches: 9. DNA for the CDR3: TGCGCCAGCAGCCTTGAGACAGGGAAGGACTATGGCTACACCTTC. It translates to CASSLETGKDYGYTF.

The V and J genes are TRBV7-6 and TRBJ2-3; 10 positions agree with TRBD2. The CDR3 loop spans 17 amino acids. After removal of 4 bases from V and 2 bases from J, the junction contained 9 bases not matched to a gene. Looked up from germline, CDR1 is SGHVS and CDR2 is FNYEAQ. CDR3 amino acids: CASSSSLAGAVTDTQYF. The CDR3 DNA reads as TGTGCCAGCAGCTCGAGTCTAGCGGGGGCCGTCACAGATACGCAGTATTTT. The full variable domain, with the rest looked up from reference TRBV7-6 and TRBJ2-3, is GAGVSQSPRYKVTKRGQDVALRCDPISGHVSLYWYRQALGQGPEFLTYFNYEAQQDKSGLPNDRFSAERPEGSISTLTIQRTEQRDSAMYRCASSSSLAGAVTDTQYFGPGTRLTVL.

The chain couples TRBV4-3 to TRBJ1-6; D is possibly TRBD1 (5 bases). V was shortened by 0 bases and J by 10 bases, with 16 bases between the two germline ends. Germline CDR1 LGHNA, CDR2 YSLEER. This CDR3 contains 16 residues. For the CDR3, the DNA is TGCGCCAGCAGCCAAGATCGCGGCAGGGCGCACTCACCCCTCCACTTT. Protein: CASSQDRGRAHSPLHF.

The chain recombines TRBV5-6 with TRBJ2-1, with 12 bases that match TRBD2. V lost 0 bases and J lost 7; bases outside the gene matches: 14. CDR3 length: 19 residues. Per the germline V gene, CDR1 is SGHDT and CDR2 is YYEEEE. The CDR3 nucleotides read TGTGCCAGCAGCTTGGCGCTAGCGGGGGGGCCGCTGATAGAGAATGAGCAGTTCTTC. The encoded protein is CASSLALAGGPLIENEQFF.

The chain is built from TRBV3-1 (or the pseudogene TRBV3-2) and TRBJ2-7; D not resolved. The V gene's germline CDR1 is LGHDT and CDR2 YNNKEL (reference sequence). The CDR3 covers 16 residues. V was pared by 1 base and J by 3 bases, with 16 bases between. In DNA, the CDR3 is TGTGCCAGCAGCCAAGGGGCCCCACTTCCAGTCTACGAGCAGTACTTC. It codes for CASSQGAPLPVYEQYF.

CDR3 amino acids: CASSEGTGRSYEQYF. CDR3 DNA sequence: TGCGCCAGCAGTGAGGGGACAGGGCGGTCCTACGAGCAGTACTTC. The rearrangement uses TRBV10-1 and TRBJ2-7; 9 bases agree with TRBD1. Looked up from germline, CDR1 is WNHNN and CDR2 is SYGVQD (reference sequence). The trim removed 2 bases at V and 1 base at J, leaving 3 bases unmatched. This CDR3 contains 15 residues.

CDR3 amino acids: CASSARMNTEAFF. The CDR3 region has the DNA TGTGCCAGCAGTGCCAGGATGAACACTGAAGCTTTCTTT. V is TRBV2 and J is TRBJ1-1, with D uncertain. V lost 4 bases and J lost 0, with 6 bases in between. CDR1 and CDR2 (germline): SNHLY, FYNNEI. The CDR3 is 13 amino acids.

The CDR3 DNA reads as TGTGCCAGCAGCCCGCCGGAGGGCGACAATGAAAAACTGTTTTTT. It is translated as CASSPPEGDNEKLFF. The chain links TRBV7-9 to TRBJ1-4; D not certain. V was shortened by 5 bases and J by 5 bases, with 15 bases between the two germline ends. CDR3 length: 15 amino acids. CDR1 is SEHNR, CDR2 FQNEAQ, per germline (reference sequence). Supplemented by reference TRBV7-9 and TRBJ1-4, the full variable domain reads DTGVSQNPRHKITKRGQNVTFRCDPISEHNRLYWYRQTLGQGPEFLTYFQNEAQLEKSRLLSDRFSAERPKGSFSTLEIQRTEQGDSAMYLCASSPPEGDNEKLFFGSGTQLSVL.

The V and J genes are TRBV5-1 and TRBJ2-2, with 8 bases aligning to TRBD2. Germline CDR1 SGHRS, CDR2 YFSETQ. V shed 4 bases, J shed 2 bases, and the junction held 7 bases outside the gene matches. The CDR3 loop spans 16 amino acids. The CDR3 is CASSPTAGVNTGELFF. The CDR3 DNA sequence: TGCGCCAGCAGCCCTACAGCGGGGGTAAACACCGGGGAGCTGTTTTTT. Supplemented by reference TRBV5-1 and TRBJ2-2, the full variable domain reads KAGVTQTPRYLIKTRGQQVTLSCSPISGHRSVSWYQQTPGQGLQFLFEYFSETQRNKGNFPGRFSGRQFSNSRSEMNVSTLELGDSALYLCASSPTAGVNTGELFFGEGSRLTVL.

The CDR3 sequence is CASSQDLSSGGETQYF. CDR3 sequence (DNA): TGCGCCAGCAGCCAAGATCTCTCTAGCGGGGGAGAGACCCAGTACTTC. The chain is built from TRBV4-3 and TRBJ2-5, with 10 bases matching TRBD2. This CDR3 spans 16 amino acids. J gave up 4 bases and V 0 bases, and 5 bases lay outside the gene matches. In germline, CDR1 is LGHNA, CDR2 YSLEER.

The chain links TRBV4-1 to TRBJ1-1; TRBD1 is a possible D gene (5 bases). V was shortened by 0 bases and J by 0 bases, with 8 bases between the two germline ends. Looked up from germline, CDR1 is MGHRA and CDR2 is YSYEKL. CDR3 length: 15 residues. Here the CDR3 DNA reads TGCGCCAGCAGCCAAGACCCAGGGTTGAACACTGAAGCTTTCTTT. This codes for CASSQDPGLNTEAFF.

The chain is built from TRBV24-1 and TRBJ2-1; 7 bases agree with TRBD1. The CDR3 covers 17 residues. V shed 7 bases and J 6 bases; nucleotides not matched to a gene: 17. Germline V lookup: CDR1 KGHDR, CDR2 SFDVKD. The CDR3 sequence is CATSDRQGSASRNEQFF. The CDR3 nucleotides are TGTGCCACCAGCGACAGACAGGGTTCGGCCTCTCGCAATGAGCAGTTCTTC.

The gene calls are TRBV19 and TRBJ1-3; D is perhaps TRBD1 (6 bases). This CDR3 has 15 amino acids. The germline gives CDR1 LNHDA, CDR2 SQIVND (reference sequence). V gave up 6 bases and J gave up 2 bases, with 14 bases separating them. The CDR3: CASSLGTTPGNTIYF. CDR3 bases: TGTGCCAGTAGCCTTGGGACAACCCCTGGAAACACCATATATTTT.

This clone showed up just once. The chain recombines TRBV5-1 with TRBJ1-1, with D hard to call. The CDR3 is 14 residues long. From germline, CDR1 is SGHRS and CDR2 YFSETQ. Trimming pared 1 base from V and 4 bases from J, leaving 11 bases between. The CDR3 reads CASSLLPGGTEAFF. CDR3 nucleotide sequence: TGCGCCAGCAGCTTGCTTCCGGGAGGCACTGAAGCTTTCTTT.

This clone occurred once. The chain joins TRBV6-5 to TRBJ1-5; 7 positions match TRBD1. The CDR3 consists of 14 residues. V shed 6 bases, J shed 7 bases, and the junction held 9 bases outside the gene matches. Germline V gene data show CDR1 as MNHEY and CDR2 as SVGAGI. CDR3 protein: CASRSDRASQPQHF. As DNA, the CDR3 is TGTGCCAGCAGGTCTGACAGGGCGTCCCAGCCCCAGCATTTT.

This clone was counted a few times. V and J are TRBV5-6 and TRBJ1-6, with TRBD1 matching over 9 bases. Germline V gene data show CDR1 as SGHDT and CDR2 as YYEEEE. V lost 4 bases, J lost 14 bases, and 13 bases stayed unmatched. This CDR3 spans 15 amino acids. The CDR3 loop reads CASSRGQGFVITLHF. CDR3 DNA: TGTGCCAGCAGCAGGGGACAGGGTTTTGTCATTACCCTCCACTTT.

The V call is TRBV2, the J call TRBJ2-1, with a tentative D call TRBD2 (5 bases). CDR3 length: 15 amino acids. Looked up from germline, CDR1 is SNHLY and CDR2 is FYNNEI. V was pared by 5 bases and J by 5 bases, with 16 bases between. The DNA for the CDR3 is TGTGCCAGCAGTAAGGACTGGGTTCTTGACAATGAGCAGTTCTTC. This codes for CASSKDWVLDNEQFF. The full variable domain, with the rest looked up from reference TRBV2 and TRBJ2-1, is EPEVTQTPSHQVTQMGQEVILRCVPISNHLYFYWYRQILGQKVEFLVSFYNNEISEKSEIFDDQFSVERPDGSNFTLKIRSTKLEDSAMYFCASSKDWVLDNEQFFGPGTRLTVL.

V gene TRBV3-1 (or the pseudogene TRBV3-2) combines with J gene TRBJ1-2; possible D gene TRBD1, 6 bases. The V and J ends lost 5 bases and 8 bases respectively, with 18 bases between them. The CDR3 is made up of 14 amino acids. Germline V CDR1 and CDR2: LGHDT, YNNKEL (reference sequence). DNA of the CDR3: TGTGCCAGCAGCGCCCTGACGGGGGGCCAAGGCTACACCTTC. It codes for CASSALTGGQGYTF.

This clone was recorded a few times. This chain links TRBV3-1 (or the pseudogene TRBV3-2) with TRBJ2-3, with 7 bases that match TRBD2. Losses at the gene ends were 4 bases for V and 2 bases for J; bases not matched to a gene: 6. The CDR3 sequence is 15 residues long. CDR1 is LGHDT, CDR2 YNNKEL, per germline (reference sequence). CDR3 loop: CASSLEAGITDTQYF. CDR3 bases: TGTGCCAGCAGCCTAGAAGCGGGGATCACAGATACGCAGTATTTT.

The chain has TRBV28 and TRBJ1-2; 7 nucleotides align to TRBD1. J gave up 7 bases and V 3 bases, and 2 bases lay outside the gene matches. The CDR3 consists of 12 residues. Germline CDR1 reads MDHEN; CDR2 reads SYDVKM. CDR3 nucleotide sequence: TGTGCCAGCAGTTTGACAGGGACTGGCTACACCTTC. Translation gives CASSLTGTGYTF.